Each of the 19 T cell receptor beta chains below was sequenced from the same sample in a study of identical twins. TCRdb re-analysed the 5' RACE reads in MiXCR, keeping a single row per CDR3 protein. The sample has some 200,000 distinct CDR3 sequences, 7.5% seen once. The sample was also reused in another study, on yellow fever vaccine responses in identical twins.

Material: memory (CD45RO+) T cells sorted from blood. The receptors were gathered from a woman younger than 35 in good health.

Ten or more counts support this clonotype. V and J are TRBV6-2 or TRBV6-3 and TRBJ2-1; a weak D match, TRBD2 (6 bases). V lost 0 bases to trimming and J lost 7 bases, with 16 bases between them. This CDR3 has 16 residues. The V gene's germline CDR1 is MNHEY and CDR2 SVGEGT. This chain's CDR3 is CASSYSPGVPRNEQFF. CDR3 nucleotides: TGTGCCAGCAGTTACTCGCCGGGGGTACCTAGGAATGAGCAGTTCTTC.

This clonotype came up many times. The chain links TRBV12-3 or TRBV12-4 to TRBJ1-5, with 7 nucleotides matching TRBD1. J was trimmed by 1 base and V by 6 bases; bases with no gene match: 6. The CDR3 has 15 residues. The CDR3 is CASSPQGSSNQPQHF. The DNA for the CDR3 is TGTGCCAGCAGCCCACAGGGGTCGAGCAATCAGCCCCAGCATTTT.

There are many counts of this clonotype. This sequence joins TRBV9 and TRBJ1-3, with D maybe TRBD1 (5 bases). The germline V gene has CDR1 SGDLS and CDR2 YYNGEE. The CDR3 extends over 16 amino acids. V was shortened by 4 bases and J by 0 bases, with 14 bases between the two germline ends. For the CDR3, the DNA is TGTGCCAGCAGCCTTTTAGAAGGGGCCTCTGGAAACACCATATATTTT. Translated: CASSLLEGASGNTIYF.

CDR3 residues: CASSQDLKVGGYTF. The CDR3 nucleotides are TGCGCCAGCAGCCAAGATCTGAAGGTTGGAGGCTACACCTTC. The chain is built from TRBV4-3 and TRBJ1-2; D unclear. Germline values: CDR1 LGHNA, CDR2 YSLEER. The V and J ends lost 0 bases and 8 bases respectively, with 13 bases between them. The CDR3 loop spans 14 amino acids.

The chain links TRBV7-2 to TRBJ2-7; D is perhaps TRBD1 or TRBD2 (5 bases each). The CDR3 runs 15 residues. V lost 1 base and J lost 4, with 14 bases in between. Germline lookup yields CDR1 SGHTA and CDR2 FQGNSA. The CDR3 coding sequence is TGTGCCAGCAGCTTAGAGGATCTTGGGGGTTACGAGCAGTACTTC. It specifies CASSLEDLGGYEQYF.

This clonotype was detected only a few times. CDR3: CASSGYYRDEQFF. DNA for the CDR3: TGCGCCAGCAGCGGATACTACAGGGATGAGCAGTTCTTC. The chain employs TRBV5-1 and TRBJ2-1; D possibly corresponds to TRBD1 (6 bases). Trimming pared 4 bases from V and 8 bases from J, leaving 13 bases between. Germline assignment: CDR1 SGHRS and CDR2 YFSETQ. The CDR3 is made up of 13 amino acids.

The chain employs TRBV6-1 and TRBJ1-3; 7 nucleotides line up with TRBD1. The CDR3 runs 17 residues. Germline CDR1 and CDR2: MNHNS and SASEGT. V lost 5 bases to trimming and J lost 1 base; unmatched junction nucleotides: 11. CDR3 amino acids: CASSNTGTALSGNTIYF. In DNA form, the CDR3 reads TGTGCCAGCAGTAATACCGGGACAGCCCTATCTGGAAACACCATATATTTT.

The J gene is TRBJ2-7, the V gene TRBV7-3; 8 bases line up with TRBD2. This CDR3 is 12 amino acids long. The V gene's germline CDR1 is SGHTA and CDR2 FQGTGA. Trimming cost V 3 bases and J 7 bases; bases outside gene matches: 2. Here the CDR3 reads CASSFRGGEQYF. In DNA, the CDR3 is TGTGCCAGCAGCTTTCGGGGGGGGGAGCAGTACTTC.

This clonotype was found a few times. This sequence joins TRBV15 and TRBJ1-4, with D maybe TRBD1 (5 bases). The CDR3 runs 14 residues. The V gene lost 5 bases and the J gene lost 4 bases, with 11 bases spanning the gap. Germline-derived CDR1 and CDR2 are LNHNV and YYDKDF (reference sequence). CDR3 loop: CATSPGYDNEKLFF. The CDR3 bases are TGTGCCACCAGCCCAGGGTATGATAATGAAAAACTGTTTTTT.

Many counts were recorded for this clonotype. The chain has TRBV20-1 and TRBJ2-7, with unresolved D. The V gene lost 2 bases and the J gene lost 2 bases, with 4 bases spanning the gap. Germline-derived CDR1 and CDR2 are DFQATT and SNEGSKA (reference sequence). The CDR3 covers 11 residues. CDR3 DNA: TGCAGTGCTAGACACACCTACGAGCAGTACTTC. It yields the protein CSARHTYEQYF.

This clonotype was observed a few times. The chain employs TRBV29-1 and TRBJ2-4; TRBD1 is a possible D gene (5 bases). V was shortened by 5 bases and J by 0 bases, with 14 bases between the two germline ends. The germline gives CDR1 SQVTM, CDR2 ANQGSEA. This CDR3 spans 15 amino acids. The CDR3 sequence is CSVSDSLLAKNIQYF. In DNA, the CDR3 is TGCAGCGTTTCCGACAGTTTACTAGCCAAAAACATTCAGTACTTC.

About this clonotype: The junction departs from the called germline gene at one end, perhaps through a read error. The chain recombines TRBV20-1 with TRBJ2-2, with 8 bases that match TRBD2. The CDR3 sequence is 15 residues long. Germline V lookup: CDR1 DFQATT, CDR2 SNEGSKA (reference sequence). The chain's CDR3 is CSAAPLADHTGELVF. CDR3 in DNA: TGCAGTGCAGCACCACTAGCGGACCACACCGGGGAGCTGGTTTTT.

This clonotype was counted ten times or more. The chain combines TRBV11-2 with TRBJ1-4, with 8 nucleotides matching TRBD1. The CDR3 sequence is 15 residues long. The germline V gene encodes CDR1 SGHAT and CDR2 FQNNGV. V lost 5 bases, J lost 6 bases, and 8 bases stayed unmatched. The CDR3 loop reads CASSPRTGRYEKLFF. CDR3 DNA: TGTGCCAGCAGCCCCAGGACAGGGCGGTATGAAAAACTGTTTTTT.

CDR3 DNA: TGCGCCAGCAGCGAGGCTGGGACAGCATCCTACGAGCAGTACTTC. Translating gives CASSEAGTASYEQYF. The J gene is TRBJ2-7, the V gene TRBV5-1; 7 nucleotides agree with TRBD1. The germline V gene encodes CDR1 SGHRS and CDR2 YFSETQ. The trim removed 4 bases at V and 1 base at J, leaving 8 bases unmatched. The CDR3 is 15 residues long.

This clonotype was seen more than once but under ten times. The chain employs TRBV9 and TRBJ2-7; no clear D. Germline CDR1 reads SGDLS; CDR2 reads YYNGEE. There are 14 residues in the CDR3. V lost 0 bases and J lost 7, with 14 bases in between. CDR3 coding DNA: TGTGCCAGCAGCGTAGACGCCGTACCGGGTGAGCAGTACTTC. Amino acids: CASSVDAVPGEQYF.

About this clonotype: A junction boundary mismatches the germline segment, possibly from a read error. The V gene is TRBV15, the J gene TRBJ2-7; 8 nucleotides align to TRBD2. CDR3 length equals 13 residues. From germline, CDR1 is LNHNV and CDR2 YYDKDF (reference sequence). Here the CDR3 DNA reads TGTGCCACCAGCAGAGATCAGGTTAGCGGGAAGGTGTTC. It specifies CATSRDQVSGKVF.

Here the CDR3 reads CASSLGQGRLSGNTIYF. CDR3 nucleotide sequence: TGTGCCAGCAGCTTAGGACAGGGGCGCCTCTCTGGAAACACCATATATTTT. The V gene is TRBV11-2, the J gene TRBJ1-3, with 8 bases identical to TRBD1. This CDR3 is 17 amino acids long. Germline V gives CDR1 SGHAT, CDR2 FQNNGV. V shed 1 base, J shed 0 bases, and the junction held 5 bases outside the gene matches.

On this clonotype: One junction end does not reproduce the germline sequence, and a read error may be involved. The CDR3 spells CACRSGTSGGEEAYEQYF. The CDR3 DNA is TGTGCCTGCAGATCCGGGACTAGCGGGGGGGAAGAGGCCTACGAGCAGTACTTC. The V gene is TRBV3-1, the J gene TRBJ2-7; TRBD2 matches 16 bases. Germline assignment: CDR1 LGHDT and CDR2 YNNKEL (reference sequence). The CDR3 totals 18 residues.

V usage is TRBV11-3 and J usage is TRBJ2-3; a weak D match, TRBD1 (7 bases). This CDR3 region has 13 residues. CDR1 is SGHNT, CDR2 YENEEA, per germline. Trimming cost V 5 bases and J 9 bases, with 15 bases left between them. Here the CDR3 DNA reads TGTGCCAGCAGCGCCCAGGGGGGTAGCACGCAGTATTTT. It specifies CASSAQGGSTQYF.